The subject of this entry is one T cell receptor beta chain. Its antigen is currently unknown. Sequenced by immunoSEQ multiplex PCR; TCRdb stores in-frame clones only, minus some. The data show some 64,000 clones, about 72% seen once. This entry belongs to a study of radiotherapy plus CTLA-4 blockade in lung cancer. Study at large: Disease control was achieved by 31% of patients, and objective responses by 18%.

Overall study results and limits: Reportedly, early blood T cell clone dynamics best predicted response, with interferon-beta. The study found tumor-derived TCR clones expanded in blood after radiotherapy plus ipilimumab.

Germline V gene data show CDR1 as MNHNS and CDR2 as SASEGT. The CDR3 is 15 amino acids. V lost 4 bases, J lost 5 bases, and 17 bases lay in between. Sequenced here: peripheral blood, sampled from a patient treated with radiotherapy plus ipilimumab. The chain couples TRBV6-1 to TRBJ2-5, with a possible D match to TRBD1 (6 bases). The receptor's source is a human donor with non-small cell lung cancer who had a complete response to radiotherapy plus ipilimumab. CDR3 nucleotides: TGTGCCAGCAGTGTACAGGGCGGTTTACGGGAGACCCAGTACTTC. It codes for CASSVQGGLRETQYF.